Below, 5 T cell receptor beta chains from the same sample are listed, as sequenced in a study of cytomegalovirus exposure and HLA in healthy donors. A multiplex PCR was run with 60 Vbeta primers and 13 Jbeta primers. Libraries were prepared by immunoSEQ multiplex PCR; TCRdb keeps only in-frame clonotypes and omits some of them. The sample records 150,000 to 200,000 clones, around 83% being singletons. The sequencing input was PBMCs. These receptors came from a man aged 50 to 59 in good health and CMV-seropositive.

This sequence joins TRBV18 and TRBJ2-3, with 7 positions matching TRBD2. Germline V gene lookup returns CDR1 KGHSH and CDR2 LQKENI. The ends lost 3 bases at V and 1 base at J; junction bases unmatched: 7. CDR3 length: 16 amino acids. The DNA of the CDR3 is TGTGCCAGCTCACCCATTGCGGGAGTTGGCACAGATACGCAGTATTTT. It translates to CASSPIAGVGTDTQYF.

The DNA of the CDR3 is TGTGCCAGCAGCGGCCCGACAGGGCACTATGGCTACACCTTC. The encoded protein is CASSGPTGHYGYTF. This chain connects TRBV9 to TRBJ1-2; 7 bases align to TRBD1. Losses at the gene ends were 3 bases for V and 3 bases for J; bases not matched to a gene: 5. Looked up from germline, CDR1 is SGDLS and CDR2 is YYNGEE. The CDR3 is 14 residues long.

The rearrangement links TRBV15 to TRBJ1-3; possible D gene TRBD1, 6 bases. Trimming shortened V by 6 bases and J by 0 bases, and 9 bases separated the two germline ends. This CDR3 contains 14 residues. Germline CDR1 LNHNV, CDR2 YYDKDF (reference sequence). The CDR3 here is CATRRQVSGNTIYF. CDR3 nucleotide sequence: TGTGCCACCAGGAGACAGGTCTCTGGAAACACCATATATTTT.

The chain has TRBV27 and TRBJ2-5; D is uncertain. The CDR3 sequence is 11 residues long. From germline, CDR1 is MNHEY and CDR2 SMNVEV (reference sequence). V lost 3 bases and J lost 4, with 3 bases in between. Here the CDR3 DNA reads TGTGCCAGCAGTTTCAGAGAGACCCAGTACTTC. Translated: CASSFRETQYF.

The genes are TRBV5-1 and TRBJ1-1; D is unclear. The germline CDR1 and CDR2 sequences are SGHRS and YFSETQ. The CDR3 sequence is 16 residues long. V was trimmed by 0 bases and J by 0 bases, leaving 12 bases between them. The CDR3 DNA is TGCGCCAGCAGCTTGGTCCAGCGATCCATGAACACTGAAGCTTTCTTT. It specifies CASSLVQRSMNTEAFF.